The 8 T cell receptor beta chains presented below share a single source sample, sequenced in a study of cytomegalovirus exposure and HLA in healthy donors. Both 60 Vbeta primers and 13 Jbeta primers went into the PCR. TCRdb keeps only in-frame clones here, not all; method: immunoSEQ multiplex PCR. The table lists about 140,000 clones, roughly 10% of them singletons. Material: PBMCs. Every receptor here comes from a male donor in good health and CMV-seronegative.

This rearrangement joins TRBV4-1 to TRBJ2-1; D is perhaps TRBD2 (5 bases). Trimming removed 10 bases from V and 0 bases from J, with 10 bases in between. This CDR3 spans 13 amino acids. The germline V gene has CDR1 MGHRA and CDR2 YSYEKL. In nucleotides, the CDR3 is TGCGCCACGAGGGATAGCTCCTACAATGAGCAGTTCTTC. This sequence encodes CATRDSSYNEQFF.

The CDR3 protein is CASSLVGSHDSPLHF. CDR3 bases: TGTGCCAGCAGCTTGGTGGGCTCCCACGATTCACCCCTCCACTTT. The chain is built from TRBV5-6 and TRBJ1-6; D call uncertain. Trimming took off 0 bases at V and 8 bases at J, with 12 bases between the two ends. The V gene's germline CDR1 is SGHDT and CDR2 YYEEEE. This CDR3 comprises 15 residues.

This rearrangement joins TRBV28 to TRBJ2-3; 10 nucleotides match TRBD2. The J segment lost 2 bases and the V segment lost 6 bases, leaving 8 bases of the junction unmatched. In germline, CDR1 is MDHEN, CDR2 SYDVKM. This CDR3 has 16 residues. The CDR3 here is CASRPLAGGPTDTQYF. CDR3 in DNA: TGTGCCAGCAGGCCGTTAGCGGGGGGCCCCACAGATACGCAGTATTTT.

A few counts support this clone. The chain carries TRBV2 and TRBJ2-1; a weak D match, TRBD2 (5 bases). Between the trimmed V and J ends, which lost 8 bases and 1 base, there was a span of 12 bases. The CDR3 is made up of 14 amino acids. CDR1 and CDR2 from the germline V gene are SNHLY and FYNNEI. The CDR3 reads CASEGRNSYNEQFF. DNA of the CDR3: TGTGCCAGCGAAGGGAGAAATTCCTACAATGAGCAGTTCTTC. Filled out from reference TRBV2 and TRBJ2-1, the complete variable domain reads EPEVTQTPSHQVTQMGQEVILRCVPISNHLYFYWYRQILGQKVEFLVSFYNNEISEKSEIFDDQFSVERPDGSNFTLKIRSTKLEDSAMYFCASEGRNSYNEQFFGPGTRLTVL.

This clone showed up just a few times. The chain uses TRBV19 and TRBJ2-3, with D perhaps matching TRBD1 (5 bases). The germline gives CDR1 LNHDA, CDR2 SQIVND (reference sequence). The CDR3 contains 12 residues. Between the trimmed V and J ends, which lost 4 bases and 6 bases, there was a span of 8 bases. CDR3 sequence: CASSKGADTQYF. In nucleotides, the CDR3 is TGTGCCAGTAGTAAAGGGGCGGATACGCAGTATTTT.

The chain joins TRBV6-5 to TRBJ1-3; TRBD1 matches 8 bases. The V gene end was trimmed by 2 bases and the J gene end by 2 bases; junction bases not matched to a gene: 5. CDR1 and CDR2 (germline): MNHEY, SVGAGI. This CDR3 is 16 amino acids long. The CDR3, as DNA: TGTGCCAGCAGTTACGACAGGGGTGCGGCTGGAAACACCATATATTTT. Protein: CASSYDRGAAGNTIYF.

This clone was found a few times. The rearrangement uses TRBV28 and TRBJ2-1, with TRBD2 identical over 14 bases. This CDR3 has 15 amino acids. Per germline, CDR1 MDHEN and CDR2 SYDVKM. J was trimmed by 6 bases and V by 6 bases; bases with no gene match: 4. CDR3 nucleotides: TGTGCCAGCAGACCCGGGACTAGCGGGGGCAATGAGCAGTTCTTC. It codes for CASRPGTSGGNEQFF. Filled out from reference TRBV28 and TRBJ2-1, the complete variable domain reads DVKVTQSSRYLVKRTGEKVFLECVQDMDHENMFWYRQDPGLGLRLIYFSYDVKMKEKGDIPEGYSVSREKKERFSLILESASTNQTSMYLCASRPGTSGGNEQFFGPGTRLTVL.

This clone showed up just a few times. The rearrangement uses TRBV19 and TRBJ2-1; no reliable D call. The CDR3 covers 17 residues. Germline V CDR1 and CDR2: LNHDA, SQIVND (reference sequence). The germline V and J ends were trimmed by 2 bases and 4 bases, with 18 bases remaining between them. The CDR3 sequence is CASSINPTEYYYNEQFF. The CDR3 DNA reads as TGTGCCAGTAGTATAAACCCCACGGAATACTATTACAATGAGCAGTTCTTC. Variable domain in full (rest from reference TRBV19 and TRBJ2-1): DGGITQSPKYLFRKEGQNVTLSCEQNLNHDAMYWYRQDPGQGLRLIYYSQIVNDFQKGDIAEGYSVSREKKESFPLTVTSAQKNPTAFYLCASSINPTEYYYNEQFFGPGTRLTVL.